This paragraph reports one T cell receptor beta chain. The CDR3 spans 14 residues. The germline gives CDR1 LGHDT, CDR2 YNNKEL (reference sequence). V was clipped by 1 base and J by 4 bases, with 8 bases between them. The record originates from a study of blood T cell repertoires in COVID-19. As handled by the study authors: Reference gene primer amplification gave estimated nucleated cell counts. Repertoires were generated with immunoSEQ multiplex PCR, while TCRdb's copy carries only in-frame clones and drops some. The V and J calls and clone size are taken from that table; D and trimming were inferred from the DNA. The sample has roughly 150,000 clones; roughly four fifths are singletons.

The chain carries TRBV3-1 (or the pseudogene TRBV3-2) and TRBJ1-5; D not resolved. The TCR sequence derives from a human donor with acute or convalescent COVID-19. The donor label of this sample is uncertain. The sequenced sample consisted of peripheral blood. As DNA, the CDR3 is TGTGCCAGCAGCCAAGGGCGGCGGAATCAGCCCCAGCATTTT. It translates to CASSQGRRNQPQHF.